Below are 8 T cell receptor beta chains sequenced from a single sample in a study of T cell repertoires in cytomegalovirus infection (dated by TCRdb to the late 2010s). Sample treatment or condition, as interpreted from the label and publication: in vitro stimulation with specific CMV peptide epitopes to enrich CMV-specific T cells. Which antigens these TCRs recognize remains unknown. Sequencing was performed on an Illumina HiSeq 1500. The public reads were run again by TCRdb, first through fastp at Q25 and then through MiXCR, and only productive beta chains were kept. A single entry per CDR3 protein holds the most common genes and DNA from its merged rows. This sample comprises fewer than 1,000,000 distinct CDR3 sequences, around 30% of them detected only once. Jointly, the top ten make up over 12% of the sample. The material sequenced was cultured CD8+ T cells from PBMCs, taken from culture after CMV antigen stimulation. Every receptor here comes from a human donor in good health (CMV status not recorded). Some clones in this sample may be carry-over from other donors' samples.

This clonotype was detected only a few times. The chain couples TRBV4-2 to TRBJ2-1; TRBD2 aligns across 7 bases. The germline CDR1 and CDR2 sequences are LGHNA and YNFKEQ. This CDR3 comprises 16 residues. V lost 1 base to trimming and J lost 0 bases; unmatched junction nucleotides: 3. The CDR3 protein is CASSQGLAASYNEQFF. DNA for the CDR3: TGTGCCAGCAGCCAAGGGCTAGCGGCCTCCTACAATGAGCAGTTCTTC.

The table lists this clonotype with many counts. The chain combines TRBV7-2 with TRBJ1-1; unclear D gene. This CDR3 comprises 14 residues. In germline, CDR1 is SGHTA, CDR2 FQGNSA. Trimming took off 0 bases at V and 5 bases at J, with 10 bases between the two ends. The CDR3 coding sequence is TGTGCCAGCAGCTTAGCTGGGTTGGGTACTGAAGCTTTCTTT. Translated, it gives CASSLAGLGTEAFF.

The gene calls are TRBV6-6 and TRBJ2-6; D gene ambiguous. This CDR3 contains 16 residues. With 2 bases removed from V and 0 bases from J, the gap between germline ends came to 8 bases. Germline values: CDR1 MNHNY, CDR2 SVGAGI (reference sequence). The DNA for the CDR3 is TGTGCCAGCAGTTACACCGGGCTCTCTGGGGCCAACGTCCTGACTTTC. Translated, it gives CASSYTGLSGANVLTF.

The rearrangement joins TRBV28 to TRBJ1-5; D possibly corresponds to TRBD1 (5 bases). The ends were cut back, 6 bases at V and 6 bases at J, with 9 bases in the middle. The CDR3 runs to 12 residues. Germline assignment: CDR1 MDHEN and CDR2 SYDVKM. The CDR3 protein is CASRETVQPQHF. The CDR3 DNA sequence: TGTGCCAGCAGGGAGACAGTTCAGCCCCAGCATTTT.

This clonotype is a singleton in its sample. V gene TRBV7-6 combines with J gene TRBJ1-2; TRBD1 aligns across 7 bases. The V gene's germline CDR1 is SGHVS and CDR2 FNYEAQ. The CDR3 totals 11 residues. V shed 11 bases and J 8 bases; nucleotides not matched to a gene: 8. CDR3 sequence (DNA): TGTGCCGCTATACAGGGGCAGGGCTACACCTTC. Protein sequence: CAAIQGQGYTF.

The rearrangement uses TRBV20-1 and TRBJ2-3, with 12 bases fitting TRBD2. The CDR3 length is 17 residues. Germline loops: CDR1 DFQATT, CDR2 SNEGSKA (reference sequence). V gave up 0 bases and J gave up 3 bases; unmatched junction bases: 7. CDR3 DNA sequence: TGCAGTGCTAGAGAGTTTGGACTAGCGGGGAGAACAGATACGCAGTATTTT. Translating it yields CSAREFGLAGRTDTQYF.

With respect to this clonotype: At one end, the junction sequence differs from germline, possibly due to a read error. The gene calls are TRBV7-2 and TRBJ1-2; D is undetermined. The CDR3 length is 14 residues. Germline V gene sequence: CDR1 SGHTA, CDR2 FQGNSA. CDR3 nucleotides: TGTGCCCGCAGCTCAGGTCACTCCAACTATGGCTACACCTTC. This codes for CARSSGHSNYGYTF.

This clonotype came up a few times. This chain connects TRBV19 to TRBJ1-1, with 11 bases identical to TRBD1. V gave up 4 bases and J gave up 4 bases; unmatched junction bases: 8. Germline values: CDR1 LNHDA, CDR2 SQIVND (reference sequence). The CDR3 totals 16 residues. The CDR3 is CASSTRTGGRTTEAFF. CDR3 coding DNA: TGTGCCAGTAGTACCCGGACAGGGGGCCGAACCACTGAAGCTTTCTTT.